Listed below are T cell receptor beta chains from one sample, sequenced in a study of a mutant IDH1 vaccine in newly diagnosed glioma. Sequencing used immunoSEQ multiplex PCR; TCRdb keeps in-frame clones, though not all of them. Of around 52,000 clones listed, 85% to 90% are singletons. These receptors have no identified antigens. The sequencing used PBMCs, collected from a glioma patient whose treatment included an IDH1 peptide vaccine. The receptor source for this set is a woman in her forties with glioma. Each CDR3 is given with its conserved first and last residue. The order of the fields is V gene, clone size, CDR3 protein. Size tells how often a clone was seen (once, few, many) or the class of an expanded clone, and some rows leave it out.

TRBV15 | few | CATSRGLYTDTQYF
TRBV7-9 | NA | CASSLDTPYEQYF
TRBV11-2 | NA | CASSGQVAGLDTQYF
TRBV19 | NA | CASAQRGANTGELFF
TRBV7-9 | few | CASSLERGDRRREQYF
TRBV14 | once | CASSQDGRALGAFF
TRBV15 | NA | CATSRASVREQYF
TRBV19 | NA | CASSKGSRLDNYGYTF
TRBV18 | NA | CASSPGLTSYNEQFF
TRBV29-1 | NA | CSGVGGPIGETQYF
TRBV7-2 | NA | CASSLTGGYNEQFF
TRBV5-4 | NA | CASSSPELRGMNTEAFF
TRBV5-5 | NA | CASSRGQPTYGYTF
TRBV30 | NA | CAWSKATGRRETQYF
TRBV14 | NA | CASSPRTVNSPLHF
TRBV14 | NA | CASSQTGAGNTIYF
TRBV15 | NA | CATRSDRPNTGELFF
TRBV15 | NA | CATSRSPGRVADTQYF
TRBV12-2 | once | CASRLRQGLDYGYTF
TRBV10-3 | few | CAISGGVNTEAFF
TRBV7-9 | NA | CASSLTGAINQPQHF
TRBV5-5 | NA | CASSLLRGESYEQYF
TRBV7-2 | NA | CASSQGGGNQPQHF
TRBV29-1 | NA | CSVEARLMNTEAFF
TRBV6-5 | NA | CASSRLTGGNSPLHF
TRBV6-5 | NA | CASSLRRGAKNIQYF
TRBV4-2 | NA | CASTFLGEAKNIQYF
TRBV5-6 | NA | CASSLATSGVSGDTQYF
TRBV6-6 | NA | CASSYSGRGSKNTQYF
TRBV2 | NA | CASSEEMSLQKNIQYF
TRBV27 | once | CASSFRVPQANTEAFF
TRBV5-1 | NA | CASSLDSEAPYEQYF
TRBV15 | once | CATSRGGYRVRWNTGELFF
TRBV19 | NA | CASKRAVRNTGELFF
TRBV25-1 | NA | CASTYGLNTGELLF
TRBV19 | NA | CASRITGGNEQFF
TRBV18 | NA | CASSKDYEQYF
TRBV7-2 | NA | CASSFSRTETQYF
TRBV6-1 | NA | CASRSGTAGPQYF
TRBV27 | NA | CASSTQGATNEKLFF
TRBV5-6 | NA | CASSSDRMNEQYF
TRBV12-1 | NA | CASSFNQGLAGDECTGELFF
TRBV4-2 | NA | CASSQDRGRYTGELFF
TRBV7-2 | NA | CASSLETGSYEQYF
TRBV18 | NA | CASGTGGTDTQYF
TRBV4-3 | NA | CASSQDVAGGPNEQFF
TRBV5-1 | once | CASSTDRSLNEKLFF
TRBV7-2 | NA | CASSPGLAAYNEQFF
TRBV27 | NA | CASSSSPQGDSYEQYF